Listed here is a single T cell receptor beta chain. Germline loops: CDR1 MNHEY, CDR2 SVGEGT. Trimming shortened V by 2 bases and J by 5 bases, and 10 bases separated the two germline ends. This CDR3 comprises 14 residues. Produced via immunoSEQ multiplex PCR; TCRdb's table is partial and in-frame only. The sample has approximately 82,000 clones, about 89% seen once. This sample was included in a study of control samples from healthy donors and cancer patients. The receptor was derived from a man aged 50-60 years in good health. The specimen sequenced was blood. The chain uses TRBV6-2 or TRBV6-3 and TRBJ2-1, with a possible D match to TRBD2 (5 bases). The CDR3 DNA reads TGTGCCAGCAGTTACCGGCTAGCTCACAATGAGCAGTTCTTC. This translates into CASSYRLAHNEQFF.